This paragraph covers one T cell receptor (beta chain) sequence. The target antigen is unknown. Compared with germline, one end of the junction differs, possibly owing to a read error. The CDR3 covers 15 residues. These data belong to a study of blood T cells in healthy people across ages. Whole-study findings and limits: TCR beta diversity per million T cells fell roughly linearly with age.

For the second PCR, which ran for roughly 6 to 11 cycles, a sample-barcoded 5' primer and a J-beta primer mix were used. Individual samples furnished no less than 2.5 million CDR3-containing paired-end reads apiece. TCRdb reprocessed the 5' RACE reads via MiXCR and lists one record per CDR3 protein. Here the sample spans around 800,000 distinct CDR3 sequences, approximately 44% being singletons. V and J are TRBV12-3 or TRBV12-4 and TRBJ2-5, with 7 bases that match TRBD2. The source material was blood. The clonotype originates from a man aged 60 to 69 in good health. CDR3 in DNA: TGTGTCAGCACACCCGGGGGGTCCTCGTTAGAGACCCAGTACTTC. Translated: CVSTPGGSSLETQYF.